The clone carrying this TCR beta chain was detected once. Its antigen is still unknown. At the DNA level, this CDR3 is encoded by other sequences in the same sample as well. These data come from a study of cytomegalovirus exposure and HLA in healthy donors. Broader study findings: Rare TCR sequences dominated, though some public TCRs recurred in many donors.

V was pared by 2 bases and J by 6 bases, with 8 bases of the junction left unmatched. Germline V gene lookup returns CDR1 SGHNT and CDR2 YYREEE (reference sequence). The length of the CDR3 is 16 residues. The study ran its PCR with 60 Vbeta and 13 Jbeta primers. Method: immunoSEQ multiplex PCR; TCRdb's copy keeps in-frame clones and lacks some. The data hold around 130,000 clones, with over 70% observed a single time. The sequenced material came from PBMCs. This clonotype was obtained from a woman in her thirties or forties in good health and CMV-seronegative. The chain uses TRBV5-4 and TRBJ1-4; 9 nucleotides match TRBD1. CDR3 amino acids: CASSFPGQGRDEKLFF. CDR3 DNA: TGTGCCAGCAGCTTCCCCGGACAGGGGCGGGATGAAAAACTGTTTTTT.